This T cell receptor beta chain is drawn from a study of long-term antiretroviral therapy in people with HIV. General study points: Repertoire composition at all time points was dominated by clones that had expanded before ART.

CDR1 and CDR2 from the germline V gene are MNHNS and SASEGT. The ends were cut back, 7 bases at V and 7 bases at J, with 17 bases in the middle. The CDR3 is 14 residues long. Each donor provided at least one pre-ART PBMC sample and at least two post-ART PBMC samples. Until DNA extraction, the samples held between about 1-10 million cryopreserved PBMC. Researchers report immunoSEQ v3.0 was run at survey level. Clones were read by immunoSEQ multiplex PCR, and TCRdb kept only the in-frame ones, dropping some. The sample lists around 26,000 clones, roughly 85% occurring once. Concerning this clone itself: Its matching antigen is unknown.

The chain employs TRBV6-1 and TRBJ2-1; D might be TRBD1 or TRBD2, each matching 5 bases. The sample here was unsorted PBMCs, taken 1.2 years after starting antiretroviral therapy. The clonotype was recovered from a woman aged 40 to 50 with HIV. In nucleotides, the CDR3 is TGTGCCAGCAAAACGGGGCTCGTTTGGAATGAGCAGTTCTTC. It is translated as CASKTGLVWNEQFF.